These T cell receptor beta chains were read from a single sample in a study of technical replicates of blood from a handful of donors. Produced via immunoSEQ multiplex PCR; TCRdb's table is partial and in-frame only. The data contain 75,000 to 90,000 clones, more than 85% of them singletons. Sequences were obtained from T cells isolated from PBMCs. The receptors shown here come from a human donor in good health. CDR3s include the opening cysteine and the closing phenylalanine or tryptophan. Each record gives: J gene, clone size, V gene, D gene, CDR3 DNA, CDR3 protein. The D gene is left open where the match is weak. The listing skips clone size in some rows; elsewhere it reads once, few, many or a size class.

>TRBJ2-1|NA|TRBV11-2|TRBD2
TGTGCCAGCAGCCGGACGGGCGGGAGTGGAACCTACAATGAGCAGTTCTTC
CASSRTGGSGTYNEQFF
>TRBJ1-4|NA|TRBV5-1|NA
TGCGCCAGCAGCTTGGGCCGACAGGTTAAGGAAGAAAAACTGTTTTTT
CASSLGRQVKEEKLFF
>TRBJ2-1|few|TRBV5-4|TRBD2
TGTGCCAGCAGCGGGAGCGGGAGCTACAATGAGCAGTTCTTC
CASSGSGSYNEQFF
>TRBJ2-5|NA|TRBV25-1|TRBD1
TGTGCCAGCAGTGAGGGACAGGGGGCGAAGAGACTGCCTTACTTC
CASSEGQGAKRLPYF
>TRBJ1-2|once|TRBV19|NA
TGTGCCAGTATCCGGGCTGCCGGGAATGGCTACACCTTC
CASIRAAGNGYTF
>TRBJ1-2|NA|TRBV6-5|NA
TGTGCCAGCAGCCCTTTATCAGGGCCCTATGGCTACACCTTC
CASSPLSGPYGYTF
>TRBJ1-5|NA|TRBV7-6|TRBD1
TGTGCCAGCAGCTTAGCCGACAGGGGATATCAGCCCCAGCATTTT
CASSLADRGYQPQHF
>TRBJ2-7|NA|TRBV5-4|NA
TGTGCCAGCAGCGTGGACCTCAGCGACTACGAGCAGTACTTC
CASSVDLSDYEQYF
>TRBJ1-5|NA|TRBV11-3|NA
TGTGCCAGCAGCCCGGACAATAATCAGCCCCAGCATTTT
CASSPDNNQPQHF
>TRBJ2-1|NA|TRBV18|TRBD1
TGTGCCAGCTCACCACGCATCGGGACAGCCATCAATGAGCAGTTCTTC
CASSPRIGTAINEQFF
>TRBJ1-2|NA|TRBV25-1|TRBD1
TGTGCCAGCATCAAAACCCTCGGACAGGGTATCTATGGCTACACCTTC
CASIKTLGQGIYGYTF
>TRBJ1-2|once|TRBV5-4|TRBD1
TGTGCCAGCAGCTTAGGGCAGGGGGATAACTATGGCTACACCTTC
CASSLGQGDNYGYTF
>TRBJ2-7|NA|TRBV11-3|TRBD1
TGTGCCAGCAGCTTCGGGACAGGTGCATACGAGCAGTACTTC
CASSFGTGAYEQYF
>TRBJ2-1|NA|TRBV27|TRBD1
TGTGCCAGCAGTTTATTCTACGGGACAGCCTCACTCTTC
CASSLFYGTASLF
>TRBJ2-1|NA|TRBV30|NA
TGTGCCTGGAACACGTACAATGAGCAGTTCTTC
CAWNTYNEQFF
>TRBJ2-1|NA|TRBV9|NA
TGTGCCAGCAGCCGGGGGAATGAGCAGTTCTTC
CASSRGNEQFF
>TRBJ2-7|NA|TRBV28|TRBD2
TGTGCCAGCAGTTTACGGCTAGCGGGAGCTTACGAGCAGTACTTC
CASSLRLAGAYEQYF
>TRBJ1-1|NA|TRBV30|NA
TGTGCCTGGAGTGCCCTATTAGAAGAGTGGGCTTTCTTT
CAWSALLEEWAFF
>TRBJ2-3|NA|TRBV29-1|TRBD2
TGCAGCGTTGAAGACCCCCCCGGACTAGCGGGATGGGAAGATACGCAGTATTTT
CSVEDPPGLAGWEDTQYF
>TRBJ2-7|NA|TRBV6-4|TRBD2
TGTGCCAGCAGTGCCGGGACTAGCGGACTCTACGAGCAGTACTTC
CASSAGTSGLYEQYF
>TRBJ2-4|NA|TRBV4-2|TRBD1
TGTGCCAGCAGCCCGGGGACAGAAAACATTCAGTACTTC
CASSPGTENIQYF
>TRBJ2-2|NA|TRBV27|NA
TGTGCCAGCACCGGGACATCGAACACCGGGGAGCTGTTTTTT
CASTGTSNTGELFF
>TRBJ2-2|NA|TRBV2|NA
TGTGCCAGCAAGATGACTAGTTGGGAGCTGTTTTTT
CASKMTSWELFF
>TRBJ2-2|NA|TRBV7-9|NA
TGTGCCAGCAGCTTTAGCGAGAACACCGGGGAGCTGTTTTTT
CASSFSENTGELFF
>TRBJ2-7|NA|TRBV28|TRBD1
TGTGCCAGCAGCCGGGACAGCGCCTACGAGCAGTACTTC
CASSRDSAYEQYF
>TRBJ1-1|NA|TRBV7-2|NA
TGTGCCAGCAGCTTATATGAACATTTGCCGTCTGAAGCTTTCTTT
CASSLYEHLPSEAFF
>TRBJ1-1|once|TRBV2|NA
TGTGCCAGCAGGGGGACATCCAGGGGGAACACTGAAGCTTTCTTT
CASRGTSRGNTEAFF
>TRBJ2-7|NA|TRBV5-1|NA
TGCGCCAGCAGCCGAGACAGTGCCTACGAGCAGTACTTC
CASSRDSAYEQYF
>TRBJ2-7|NA|TRBV10-3|NA
TGTGCCATCAGTGAGAACCCAGGGTCCCCCTACGAGCAGTACTTC
CAISENPGSPYEQYF
>TRBJ1-2|NA|TRBV19|NA
TGTGCCAGTAGTATTTCGAGACGAATTCAGGGGAACTATGGCTACACCTTC
CASSISRRIQGNYGYTF
>TRBJ1-1|few|TRBV30|NA
TGTGCCTGGAGCTTAACCAGGGGCATCGAGTTCCCAAAGGCTTTCTTT
CAWSLTRGIEFPKAFF
>TRBJ1-2|medium-sized|TRBV11-3|TRBD1
TGTGCCAGCAGCTCCGAGGGGGCCAGGGGAAGCTATGGCTACACCTTC
CASSSEGARGSYGYTF
>TRBJ1-4|NA|TRBV28|TRBD1
TGTGCCAGCAGTTTAGCGGCCAACAGGGGTCCAAGTGAAAAACTGTTTTTT
CASSLAANRGPSEKLFF
>TRBJ2-1|once|TRBV6-1|TRBD2
TGTGCCTGCAATCCCGGACTAGCGGGAGAAAGTGAGCAGTTCTTC
CACNPGLAGESEQFF
>TRBJ2-1|few|TRBV27|NA
TGTGCCACTAGCGTAAGCGAGGCATATGAGCAGTTCTTC
CATSVSEAYEQFF
>TRBJ1-2|NA|TRBV21-1|NA
TGTGCCAGCAGCAACGTACAGGCCATCTATGGCTACACCTTC
CASSNVQAIYGYTF
>TRBJ1-5|NA|TRBV28|NA
TGTGCCAGCATCAGGGTCCTTAGCAATCAGCCCCAGCATTTT
CASIRVLSNQPQHF
>TRBJ2-3|NA|TRBV2|NA
TGTGCCAGCAGCGAGCGTCCAGGGGTAGGAGATACGCAGTATTTT
CASSERPGVGDTQYF
>TRBJ2-4|NA|TRBV4-1|NA
TGCGCCAGCAGCCAAGAATTGAGAGAAGCCAAAAACATTCAGTACTTC
CASSQELREAKNIQYF
>TRBJ2-5|NA|TRBV4-1|NA
TGCGCCAGCAGCCAAGGACGGACTCAAGAGACCCAGTACTTC
CASSQGRTQETQYF
>TRBJ1-3|NA|TRBV4-3|NA
TGCGCCAGCAGCCAAACACAGAGCAGTTCAGGAAACACCATATATTTT
CASSQTQSSSGNTIYF
>TRBJ2-4|NA|TRBV5-4|TRBD1
TGTGCCAGCAGCCAGGGGGCTAAAAACATTCAGTACTTC
CASSQGAKNIQYF
>TRBJ2-7|NA|TRBV9|TRBD2
TGTGCCAGCAGCGGTGGGGTGGGGACTAACGAGCAGTACTTC
CASSGGVGTNEQYF
>TRBJ2-5|NA|TRBV6-6|NA
TGTGCCAGCAGTTATATGACTCAAGAGACCCAGTACTTC
CASSYMTQETQYF
>TRBJ1-1|NA|TRBV14|NA
TGTGCCAGCAGCCACGGGACACCTTGGAACACTGAAGCTTTCTTT
CASSHGTPWNTEAFF
>TRBJ2-7|NA|TRBV19|NA
TGTGCCAGTAGTATTACTACCTTTTACGAGCAGTACTTC
CASSITTFYEQYF
>TRBJ2-7|NA|TRBV4-3|TRBD2
TGCGCCAGCAGCCAAGGGCTCGGGACTAACTCCTACGAGCAGTACTTC
CASSQGLGTNSYEQYF
>TRBJ2-2|NA|TRBV6-6|TRBD2
TGTGCCAGCAGTTATGCGGGAGGCCACACCGGGGAGCTGTTTTTT
CASSYAGGHTGELFF
>TRBJ2-3|NA|TRBV6-6|TRBD2
TGTGCCAGCAGTTTACTAGCGGGGAGGGCAGATACGCAGTATTTT
CASSLLAGRADTQYF
>TRBJ2-3|NA|TRBV25-1|TRBD2
TGTGCCAGCAGTGAAGTGGGACTAGCTAGCACAGATACGCAGTATTTT
CASSEVGLASTDTQYF
>TRBJ2-7|NA|TRBV29-1|TRBD1
TGCAGCGTGACCGGGACAGGGGTCAACGAGCAGTACTTC
CSVTGTGVNEQYF
>TRBJ1-2|NA|TRBV30|NA
TGTGCCTGGAGTGGGGGACTGACTAACTATGGCTACACCTTC
CAWSGGLTNYGYTF
>TRBJ1-2|NA|TRBV30|NA
TGTGCCTGGAGTGAGACAGACAACTATGGCTACACCTTC
CAWSETDNYGYTF
>TRBJ1-3|few|TRBV7-9|NA
TGTGCCAGCAGCTTAGACTCATACTCTGGAAACACCATATATTTT
CASSLDSYSGNTIYF
>TRBJ1-3|NA|TRBV7-8|NA
TGTGCCAGCAGCTCCTCCCGCCAGGGTGGAAACACCATATATTTT
CASSSSRQGGNTIYF
>TRBJ1-1|NA|TRBV14|NA
TGTGCCAGCAGCCAGGGGCCTTTGGGGGCTTTCTTT
CASSQGPLGAFF
>TRBJ1-1|NA|TRBV14|NA
TGTGCCAGCAGTCCTTTGGACAGCACTGAAGCTTTCTTT
CASSPLDSTEAFF
>TRBJ2-7|NA|TRBV28|TRBD1
TGTGCCAGCAGTTTCCCCCGACAGGGGGGGTCCTACGAGCAGTACTTC
CASSFPRQGGSYEQYF
>TRBJ1-2|NA|TRBV28|NA
TGTGCCACCAGGACCGGAGCTAACTATGGCTACACCTTC
CATRTGANYGYTF
>TRBJ2-1|NA|TRBV9|TRBD2
TGTGCCAGCAGCCCCGGGACTATGCGGAATGAGCAGTTCTTC
CASSPGTMRNEQFF